This TCR beta chain originates from a study of CD8 T cells in Susac syndrome. Roughly 0.45 to 1 ug RNA was reverse transcribed with random hexamers. An immunoSEQ multiplex PCR generated amplified TCR beta CDR3 products spanning 54 Vbeta and 13 Jbeta. MiXCR was run by TCRdb on the immunoSEQ multiplex PCR reads, yielding one entry per CDR3 protein. The sample lists 100,000 or so distinct CDR3 sequences; about 93% were seen once. The CDR3 sequence is 13 residues long. Per the germline V gene, CDR1 is SQVTM and CDR2 is ANQGSEA. V was pared by 6 bases and J by 7 bases, with 8 bases of the junction left unmatched.

The rearrangement links TRBV29-1 to TRBJ1-5; 8 bases agree with TRBD1. Specimen: CD4+ T cells from PBMCs. The clonotype was recovered from a human donor in good health. The CDR3 nucleotides read TGCAGCGTCATGACAGGGGCAGGACAGCCCCAGCATTTT. It encodes CSVMTGAGQPQHF.